The clone carrying this T cell receptor (beta chain) was detected many times. Documented time point: newly diagnosed GD, antithyroid drugs for less than 3 months. There was RNA extracted from PBMCs, and the TCR library was made from it. Trimming stripped 1 base from V and 6 bases from J, with 4 bases between. CDR1 and CDR2 from the germline V gene are LGHNT and FRNRAP. This CDR3 contains 12 residues. With iRepertoire HTBI primers and Arm-PCR of CDR3 regions, TCR beta libraries were built. TCRdb re-called the multiplex PCR reads with MiXCR, one entry per CDR3 protein. The sample yields 500,000 or so distinct CDR3 sequences, 15% to 20% seen once. This sample was taken from a study of regulatory T cells in long-lasting Graves disease. This sample was shared with a second study, whose subject was T cells in Graves' hyperthyroidism and ophthalmopathy. That report notes: Peripheral blood also featured most of the thyroid clonotypes expanded above 0.001. The model's output predicted ophthalmopathy at a median of about 5.9 months prior to onset.

This chain connects TRBV12-5 to TRBJ2-1; D uncertain. The sequenced sample was peripheral blood mononuclear cells (PBMCs), obtained at new diagnosis, from a patient treated with antithyroid drugs. The source of this sequence is a woman between 40 and 65 years old with Graves disease. For the CDR3, the DNA is TGTGCTAGTGGTTTGGATCGCAATGAGCAGTTCTTC. It specifies CASGLDRNEQFF. Variable domain in full (rest from reference TRBV12-5 and TRBJ2-1): DARVTQTPRHKVTEMGQEVTMRCQPILGHNTVFWYRQTMMQGLELLAYFRNRAPLDDSGMPKDRFSAEMPDATLATLKIQPSEPRDSAVYFCASGLDRNEQFFGPGTRLTVL.